This T cell receptor (beta chain) was retrieved from a study of STAT5B mutations in CD4+ large granular lymphocyte leukemia. The CDR3 length is 15 residues. V shed 11 bases, J shed 5 bases, and the junction held 10 bases outside the gene matches. Germline V gene data show CDR1 as MNHEY and CDR2 as SMNVEV (reference sequence). About this clone itself: Its specificity is not known.

Some clones are missing from TCRdb's copy, which holds only in-frame ones; the method was immunoSEQ multiplex PCR. This sample yields over 30,000 clones, of which 76% are seen a single time; roughly 7.7% belongs to the top ten. Findings and limits, study-wide: Without putative leukemic clones, patient CD4-sorted repertoires remained more clonal than healthy CD4+ repertoires.

The sequence came from a human donor in good health. Source material: CD4+ T cells from blood buffy coats. The rearrangement links TRBV27 to TRBJ2-1; 12 bases agree with TRBD2. As DNA, the CDR3 is TGTGCCTCCAGGGGGCTAGCGGGGGGGGACAATGAGCAGTTCTTC. This codes for CASRGLAGGDNEQFF.